This is a list of T cell receptor beta chains from one sample in a study of blood T cells in healthy people across ages. Via MiXCR, TCRdb re-called the 5' RACE reads, giving one row per CDR3 protein. The sample includes hundreds of thousands of distinct CDR3 sequences, around 25% of them seen just once. The sample was also linked to a second study, of T cells of mothers and their children.

Sequenced: blood. These receptors were taken from a boy between 5 and 17 years old in good health. Both conserved end residues are part of each CDR3. A D gene is named only where the DNA matches it firmly. A row's size may be missing; if present it is once, few, many or a size class.

v_call: TRBV3-1; d_call: .; j_call: TRBJ2-6; clone_size: .; cdr3_nt: TGTGCCAGCAGCCAAGATCTCTCTGGGGCCAACGTCCTGACTTTC; cdr3_aa: CASSQDLSGANVLTF
v_call: TRBV12-3/TRBV12-4; d_call: TRBD1; j_call: TRBJ2-3; clone_size: .; cdr3_nt: TGTGCCAGCAGTCTAGGGACAGGGTTCGATACGCAGTATTTT; cdr3_aa: CASSLGTGFDTQYF
v_call: TRBV7-3; d_call: .; j_call: TRBJ2-7; clone_size: few; cdr3_nt: TGTGCCAGCAGCTTGCTGAATCGGGACGAGCAGTACTTC; cdr3_aa: CASSLLNRDEQYF
v_call: TRBV9; d_call: .; j_call: TRBJ1-2; clone_size: few; cdr3_nt: TGTGCCAGCAACGGGGCGGACCACTATGGCTACACCTTC; cdr3_aa: CASNGADHYGYTF
v_call: TRBV20-1; d_call: TRBD1; j_call: TRBJ1-1; clone_size: few; cdr3_nt: TGCAGTGCTAGCAGGGGGACTGAAGCTTTCTTT; cdr3_aa: CSASRGTEAFF
v_call: TRBV29-1; d_call: TRBD1; j_call: TRBJ2-1; clone_size: .; cdr3_nt: TGCAGCGGGAAACAGGGGGCTATTTTCTTC; cdr3_aa: CSGKQGAIFF
v_call: TRBV12-3/TRBV12-4; d_call: .; j_call: TRBJ2-7; clone_size: .; cdr3_nt: TGTGCCAGCAGTTCCTATGGGAGCTCCTACGAGCAGTACTTC; cdr3_aa: CASSSYGSSYEQYF
v_call: TRBV4-1; d_call: TRBD1; j_call: TRBJ2-3; clone_size: .; cdr3_nt: TGCGCCAGCAGCCAAGAGGGACAGCCAACAGATACGCAGTATTTT; cdr3_aa: CASSQEGQPTDTQYF
v_call: TRBV20-1; d_call: TRBD2; j_call: TRBJ2-7; clone_size: .; cdr3_nt: TGCAGTGCTTGGGGGGCGGGGGGCTCCTACGAGCAGTACTTC; cdr3_aa: CSAWGAGGSYEQYF
v_call: TRBV20-1; d_call: TRBD1; j_call: TRBJ1-3; clone_size: .; cdr3_nt: TGCAGTGCTAGATTCGGACAGGGGCACACCATATATTTT; cdr3_aa: CSARFGQGHTIYF
v_call: TRBV20-1; d_call: .; j_call: TRBJ2-7; clone_size: .; cdr3_nt: TGCAGTGCTAAAGGGGGGTACCAGGTTTACGAGCAGTACTTC; cdr3_aa: CSAKGGYQVYEQYF
v_call: TRBV11-2; d_call: TRBD1; j_call: TRBJ2-5; clone_size: few; cdr3_nt: TGTGCCAGCAGCTTAGGCAAGACAGGGCTGGAAGAGACCCAGTACTTC; cdr3_aa: CASSLGKTGLEETQYF
v_call: TRBV20-1; d_call: .; j_call: TRBJ1-1; clone_size: few; cdr3_nt: TGCAGTGCTAGAGAGCAGGGGATGAACACTGAAGCTTTCTTT; cdr3_aa: CSAREQGMNTEAFF
v_call: TRBV7-9; d_call: .; j_call: TRBJ1-5; clone_size: once; cdr3_nt: TGTGCCAGCAGCCCACTTATGCCGGGATACGGGCCCCAGCATTTT; cdr3_aa: CASSPLMPGYGPQHF
v_call: TRBV2; d_call: .; j_call: TRBJ2-7; clone_size: .; cdr3_nt: TGTGCCAGCAGTGAAGTTTGGGGCGGGACCTACGAGCAGTACTTC; cdr3_aa: CASSEVWGGTYEQYF
v_call: TRBV4-1; d_call: .; j_call: TRBJ2-1; clone_size: .; cdr3_nt: TGCGCCAGCAGCCAAGGTGGAGCCGACTCCTACAATGAGCAGTTCTTC; cdr3_aa: CASSQGGADSYNEQFF
v_call: TRBV7-9; d_call: .; j_call: TRBJ2-5; clone_size: .; cdr3_nt: TGTGCCAGCAGGCATGGGGGTACAGAGACCCAGTACTTC; cdr3_aa: CASRHGGTETQYF
v_call: TRBV10-3; d_call: .; j_call: TRBJ1-2; clone_size: few; cdr3_nt: TGTGCCATCAGTGCAGGACGGGTTTATGGCTACACCTTC; cdr3_aa: CAISAGRVYGYTF